Below, one TCR beta chain is given with its context. The antigen remains unidentified. This specimen includes other DNA sequences encoding the same CDR3. Patients, 2 to 39 years old, had expanded memory T-cell proportions. CD4+ T cells were divided by sorting: CD25-high CD127-low Tregs, CD25-low CD127-high conventional cells. CDR1 is SGHRS and CDR2 is YFSETQ in the germline V gene. The V gene lost 7 bases and the J gene lost 5 bases, with 19 bases spanning the gap. The CDR3 has 14 amino acids. The sample belongs to a study of regulatory T cells. Overall study findings and caveats: Patient repertoires had restricted TRB V-J pairs and skewed V and J usage, most in Tregs. In CD3G-deficient patients, conventional CD4+ T cells were enriched for hydrophobic CDR3 residues at positions 6 and 7.

Primers: 52 TRBV forward and 13 TRBJ reverse. Assay: immunoSEQ multiplex PCR; the TCRdb copy retains only in-frame clones and omits some. The sample includes 32,000 or so clones, 92% seen only once; the top ten take roughly 1.4%. V gene TRBV5-1 combines with J gene TRBJ2-7, with D perhaps TRBD1 (8 bases). This TCR was recovered from a person between 18 and 35 years old with CD3G deficiency. Input material: conventional CD4+ T cells sorted from blood. CDR3 coding DNA: TGCGCCAGCGGCCCGGGACAGGCGGGGGACGAGCAGTACTTC. Translating it yields CASGPGQAGDEQYF.